This TCR beta chain was obtained from a study of cytomegalovirus exposure and HLA in healthy donors. The study, taken as a whole, reports: CMV serostatus alone was available as immune exposure information.

This clone was counted a single time. Its antigen is still unknown. PCR primers comprised 60 Vbeta and 13 Jbeta primers. Profiling relied on immunoSEQ multiplex PCR, and the TCRdb table lists in-frame clones only, not all of them. This table has more than 90,000 clones, roughly 79% appearing once. V trimming: 9 bases; J trimming: 0 bases; junction bases outside the gene matches: 4. Germline V gives CDR1 SNHLY, CDR2 FYNNEI. The CDR3 has 14 amino acids. Sequences were obtained from PBMCs. This TCR came from a woman in her thirties or forties in good health and CMV-seronegative. The genes are TRBV2 and TRBJ2-2, with 7 bases aligning to TRBD1. CDR3 sequence reads: CASKGGPNTGELFF. CDR3 nucleotides: TGTGCCAGTAAAGGGGGCCCGAACACCGGGGAGCTGTTTTTT.